This record looks at one TCR beta chain sequence and its context. Its antigen is unidentified. The sample is drawn from a study of cytomegalovirus exposure and HLA in healthy donors. Study results and caveats: DRB1 had the most TCR associations and HLA-C the fewest, a later analysis found, with rates varying by HLA locus. Cytomegalovirus association was listed for roughly 160 TCR beta chains. Most of the TCR beta V segments (in an earlier analysis) were productive either about 87% or about 30% of the time.

Primers: 60 Vbeta forward and 13 Jbeta reverse. Clones were read by immunoSEQ multiplex PCR, and TCRdb kept only the in-frame ones, dropping some. The sample yields around 110,000 clones, roughly four fifths seen once. The CDR3 spans 12 residues. CDR1 and CDR2 (germline): SGHTA, FQGNSA. The germline V and J ends were trimmed by 5 bases and 5 bases, with 9 bases remaining between them. This sequence joins TRBV7-2 and TRBJ1-1; tentatively, D is TRBD1 (5 bases). This clonotype was obtained from a man between 45 and 60 years old in good health and CMV-seronegative. Sequencing used PBMCs. Here the CDR3 DNA reads TGTGCCAGCAGCCCAGGGTTTACTGAAGCTTTCTTT. This translates into CASSPGFTEAFF.